A single sample gave rise to the 16 T cell receptor beta chains below, sequenced in a study of identical twins. TCRdb independently ran MiXCR on the 5' RACE reads; one entry per CDR3 protein. The table includes about 550,000 distinct CDR3 sequences, around 20% detected once. These data also featured in a second study, about yellow fever vaccine responses in identical twins.

The specimen sequenced was CD4+ T cells sorted from blood. The receptor set was obtained from a woman aged 18-29 years in good health.

The chain couples TRBV20-1 to TRBJ2-3, with 14 nucleotides matching TRBD2. This CDR3 is built from 16 residues. V trimming: 5 bases; J trimming: 6 bases; junction bases outside the gene matches: 10. Germline loops: CDR1 DFQATT, CDR2 SNEGSKA (reference sequence). The CDR3 here is CSAPSPTSGGADTQYF. The CDR3 DNA is TGCAGTGCTCCCTCCCCGACTAGCGGGGGGGCGGATACGCAGTATTTT.

The rearrangement joins TRBV3-1 to TRBJ2-1; D is uncertain. In germline, CDR1 is LGHDT, CDR2 YNNKEL (reference sequence). This CDR3 has 13 amino acids. V shed 5 bases and J shed 1 base, with 6 bases lying between them. The CDR3: CASSGVSYNEQFF. The CDR3 DNA follows: TGTGCCAGCAGCGGAGTTTCCTACAATGAGCAGTTCTTC.

The chain couples TRBV7-2 to TRBJ2-1; D perhaps matches TRBD2 (6 bases). Germline CDR1 reads SGHTA; CDR2 reads FQGNSA. The CDR3 totals 12 residues. Trimming pared 1 base from V and 9 bases from J, leaving 7 bases between. CDR3 loop: CASSLGEVEQFF. In nucleotides, the CDR3 is TGTGCCAGCAGCTTAGGGGAGGTTGAGCAGTTCTTC.

The V gene is TRBV29-1, the J gene TRBJ2-7; D not resolved. Germline V gene data show CDR1 as SQVTM and CDR2 as ANQGSEA. The V end lost 5 bases, the J end lost 0 bases, and 11 bases lay between the germline ends. CDR3 length: 13 amino acids. Here the CDR3 reads CSVLVASSYEQYF. The CDR3 bases are TGCAGCGTTCTTGTCGCTAGCTCCTACGAGCAGTACTTC.

The CDR3 nucleotides are TGCGCCAGCAGCTTGCACAGGGGGCGCAACAATGAGCAGTTCTTC. It specifies CASSLHRGRNNEQFF. The genes are TRBV5-1 and TRBJ2-1, with 9 bases identical to TRBD1. V lost 1 base, J lost 5 bases, and 4 bases stayed unmatched. Germline V lookup: CDR1 SGHRS, CDR2 YFSETQ. This CDR3 comprises 15 residues.

CDR3 sequence reads: CAIKGTGAAGELFF. The CDR3 nucleotides read TGTGCCATCAAAGGGACAGGGGCGGCCGGGGAGCTGTTTTTT. This sequence joins TRBV10-3 and TRBJ2-2; 10 bases agree with TRBD1. V trimming: 7 bases; J trimming: 6 bases; junction bases outside the gene matches: 5. The CDR3 consists of 14 residues. From germline, CDR1 is ENHRY and CDR2 SYGVKD.

This clonotype has more than one count but fewer than ten. V and J are TRBV11-2 and TRBJ2-2; 11 bases are a match to TRBD2. The CDR3 has 15 residues. V trimming: 5 bases; J trimming: 7 bases; junction bases outside the gene matches: 6. Germline values: CDR1 SGHAT, CDR2 FQNNGV. CDR3 in amino acids: CASSPRLAGFGELFF. The CDR3 DNA follows: TGTGCCAGCAGCCCTCGACTAGCGGGGTTCGGGGAGCTGTTTTTT.

The J gene is TRBJ1-6, the V gene TRBV5-1; D uncertain. The CDR3 has 15 residues. The V gene's germline CDR1 is SGHRS and CDR2 YFSETQ. With 0 bases removed from V and 10 bases from J, the gap between germline ends came to 14 bases. CDR3 DNA: TGCGCCAGCAGCTTGGCCGGACCGTCGTACTCACCCCTCCACTTT. As protein: CASSLAGPSYSPLHF.

The chain employs TRBV7-9 and TRBJ2-1, with a weak D call TRBD2 (6 bases). V lost 4 bases, J lost 6 bases, and 13 bases lay in between. CDR3 size: 14 residues. Germline V CDR1 and CDR2: SEHNR, FQNEAQ (reference sequence). The chain's CDR3 is CASSYDLASNEQFF. CDR3 nucleotide sequence: TGTGCCAGCAGCTACGACCTAGCGTCCAATGAGCAGTTCTTC.

The V gene is TRBV20-1, the J gene TRBJ2-1; 9 positions agree with TRBD1. The germline V gene has CDR1 DFQATT and CDR2 SNEGSKA (reference sequence). The V segment lost 5 bases and the J segment 6 bases; nucleotides outside the gene matches: 5. The CDR3 consists of 13 residues. CDR3 sequence: CSAWDRVSNEQFF. CDR3 bases: TGCAGTGCTTGGGACAGGGTTTCCAATGAGCAGTTCTTC.

Only a few counts were recorded for this clonotype. The chain couples TRBV6-5 to TRBJ2-3, with 9 bases fitting TRBD1. Germline V gives CDR1 MNHEY, CDR2 SVGAGI. The CDR3 loop spans 16 amino acids. V gave up 3 bases and J gave up 4 bases; unmatched junction bases: 8. CDR3 coding DNA: TGTGCCAGCAGTTATTCCGGACAGGGGTCCGCAGATACGCAGTATTTT. It encodes CASSYSGQGSADTQYF.

This chain links TRBV24-1 with TRBJ2-1; D perhaps matches TRBD1 (5 bases). The germline V gene encodes CDR1 KGHDR and CDR2 SFDVKD. CDR3 length: 15 amino acids. Trimming stripped 5 bases from V and 7 bases from J, with 17 bases between. DNA for the CDR3: TGTGCCACCAGTGCTGGGGCGCCGTGGACGAATGAGCAGTTCTTC. It specifies CATSAGAPWTNEQFF.

The chain recombines TRBV5-1 with TRBJ1-1; D gene ambiguous. CDR3 length: 14 amino acids. V lost 5 bases, J lost 2 bases, and 13 bases lay in between. Germline values: CDR1 SGHRS, CDR2 YFSETQ. The CDR3 here is CASRPRVGNTEAFF. Written as DNA, the CDR3 is TGCGCCAGCAGGCCCCGGGTAGGAAACACTGAAGCTTTCTTT.

This chain joins TRBV2 and TRBJ2-7; unclear D gene. Between the trimmed V and J ends, which lost 2 bases and 7 bases, there was a span of 6 bases. This CDR3 has 11 amino acids. CDR1 and CDR2 (germline): SNHLY, FYNNEI. CDR3 sequence (DNA): TGTGCCAGCAGTGAATTGGCGGAGCAGTACGTC. Its protein is CASSELAEQYV.

The chain joins TRBV19 to TRBJ2-5, with 9 bases identical to TRBD1. Germline lookup yields CDR1 LNHDA and CDR2 SQIVND (reference sequence). The CDR3 has 16 residues. The J segment lost 4 bases and the V segment lost 4 bases, leaving 10 bases of the junction unmatched. The CDR3 sequence is CASSTPWTGEVETQYF. The CDR3, as DNA: TGTGCCAGTAGTACCCCCTGGACAGGGGAGGTAGAGACCCAGTACTTC.

The genes are TRBV2 and TRBJ2-2, with TRBD2 matching over 7 bases. Germline CDR1 SNHLY, CDR2 FYNNEI. This CDR3 contains 16 residues. Unmatched junction bases numbered 6, after V lost 2 bases and J lost 3 bases. This CDR3 reads CASSEWEGLYTGELFF. In nucleotides, the CDR3 is TGTGCCAGCAGTGAATGGGAGGGTTTATACACCGGGGAGCTGTTTTTT.